Below, 24 T cell receptor beta chains from the same sample are listed, as sequenced in a study of blood T cell repertoires in COVID-19. Assay: immunoSEQ multiplex PCR; the TCRdb copy retains only in-frame clones and omits some. The sample gives approximately 500,000 clones, approximately 83% of which show up once; 3.2% is in the top ten. Sample: peripheral blood. These receptors originate from a human donor in a cohort sampled during active COVID-19.

The rearrangement links TRBV9 to TRBJ1-1; 8 nucleotides align to TRBD1. CDR3 length equals 15 residues. J was trimmed by 1 base and V by 3 bases; bases with no gene match: 5. Germline lookup yields CDR1 SGDLS and CDR2 YYNGEE. The CDR3 sequence is CASSETGAWNTEAFF. CDR3 sequence (DNA): TGTGCCAGCAGCGAGACAGGGGCGTGGAACACTGAAGCTTTCTTT. Full variable domain (outside the CDR3, taken from reference TRBV9 and TRBJ1-1): DSGVTQTPKHLITATGQRVTLRCSPRSGDLSVYWYQQSLDQGLQFLIQYYNGEERAKGNILERFSAQQFPDLHSELNLSSLELGDSALYFCASSETGAWNTEAFFGQGTRLTVV.

The chain couples TRBV10-3 to TRBJ1-1; TRBD1 might be the D (5 bases). The CDR3 consists of 14 residues. The ends were cut back, 5 bases at V and 1 base at J, with 11 bases in the middle. Germline V gene data show CDR1 as ENHRY and CDR2 as SYGVKD. CDR3 region: CAISPTGGNTEAFF. DNA of the CDR3: TGTGCCATCAGTCCAACGGGGGGGAACACTGAAGCTTTCTTT.

This clone has only one observation. The chain has TRBV5-5 and TRBJ1-2; possible D gene TRBD1, 6 bases. Germline V gene sequence: CDR1 SGHKS, CDR2 YYEKEE (reference sequence). The CDR3 spans 14 residues. Deletions cut 0 bases from V and 2 bases from J, with 8 bases between. CDR3 nucleotide sequence: TGTGCCAGCAGCTTGGTTACAGGGAACTATGGCTACACCTTC. This translates into CASSLVTGNYGYTF.

The rearrangement uses TRBV6-5 and TRBJ2-3; D remains ambiguous. The CDR3 length is 13 residues. Trimming removed 6 bases at V and 1 base at J, with 8 bases between. CDR1 and CDR2 from the germline V gene are MNHEY and SVGAGI. The CDR3 region has the DNA TGTGCCAGCAGCTCAGAACGCACAGATACGCAGTATTTT. It yields the protein CASSSERTDTQYF.

This sequence joins TRBV7-3 and TRBJ2-1; 7 bases are shared with TRBD2. The germline V gene has CDR1 SGHTA and CDR2 FQGTGA. Germline trimming cut 4 bases from V and 2 bases from J; bases unmatched to any gene: 5. The CDR3 is 15 residues long. CDR3 bases: TGTGCCAGCAGCTCAAAAGCGGGACCCTACAATGAGCAGTTCTTC. Translating gives CASSSKAGPYNEQFF.

The chain has TRBV5-1 and TRBJ1-6, with 8 bases fitting TRBD1. With 0 bases clipped from V and 0 bases from J, the junction kept 5 bases outside the gene matches. Germline CDR1 SGHRS, CDR2 YFSETQ. The CDR3 runs 18 residues. The DNA for the CDR3 is TGCGCCAGCAGCTTGGAACAGGGGGGGAGCTCCTATAATTCACCCCTCCACTTT. Translation: CASSLEQGGSSYNSPLHF.

The chain carries TRBV5-1 and TRBJ2-7, with D possibly TRBD2 on 6 matching bases. Germline V lookup: CDR1 SGHRS, CDR2 YFSETQ. Between the trimmed V and J ends, which lost 4 bases and 7 bases, there was a span of 21 bases. The CDR3 totals 15 residues. The CDR3 region has the DNA TGCGCCAGCAGCCCTTACTCGGGGACTCGAGGGGAGCAGTACTTC. Its translation is CASSPYSGTRGEQYF.

The rearrangement uses TRBV5-4 and TRBJ2-2, with 10 positions matching TRBD2. The CDR3 contains 17 residues. After removal of 3 bases from V and 5 bases from J, the junction contained 10 bases not matched to a gene. CDR1 and CDR2 (germline): SGHNT, YYREEE (reference sequence). The CDR3 sequence: CASSSGSSGGRTGELFF. CDR3 nucleotide sequence: TGTGCCAGCAGCTCTGGCTCTAGCGGGGGCAGGACCGGGGAGCTGTTTTTT.

The V call is TRBV11-2, the J call TRBJ1-5; TRBD1 is a possible D gene (5 bases). In germline, CDR1 is SGHAT, CDR2 FQNNGV. Trimming removed 4 bases from V and 5 bases from J, with 9 bases in between. The CDR3 spans 13 residues. Written as DNA, the CDR3 is TGTGCCAGCAGCTCAAGGGGCGATCAGCCCCAGCATTTT. This codes for CASSSRGDQPQHF.

The V and J genes are TRBV7-3 and TRBJ2-3, with TRBD2 matching over 13 bases. V trimming: 5 bases; J trimming: 6 bases; junction bases outside the gene matches: 11. Germline lookup yields CDR1 SGHTA and CDR2 FQGTGA. This CDR3 contains 17 residues. The CDR3 protein is CASSKRPGTSGEDTQYF. CDR3 in DNA: TGTGCCAGCAGCAAACGCCCAGGGACTAGCGGGGAGGATACGCAGTATTTT.

This rearrangement joins TRBV5-1 to TRBJ2-3, with TRBD1 matching over 11 bases. This CDR3 spans 19 amino acids. The J segment lost 1 base and the V segment lost 5 bases, leaving 15 bases of the junction unmatched. The V gene's germline CDR1 is SGHRS and CDR2 YFSETQ. For the CDR3, the DNA is TGCGCCAGCAGTTCGCATGGACAGGGGGCCTTTACCCGCACAGATACGCAGTATTTT. It specifies CASSSHGQGAFTRTDTQYF.

The chain couples TRBV11-2 to TRBJ2-2; D is unclear. The ends were cut back, 0 bases at V and 7 bases at J, with 6 bases in the middle. Per the germline V gene, CDR1 is SGHAT and CDR2 is FQNNGV. There are 13 residues in the CDR3. CDR3 coding DNA: TGTGCCAGCAGCTTAGACGGTTACGGGGAGCTGTTTTTT. The encoded protein is CASSLDGYGELFF.

The rearrangement uses TRBV6-5 and TRBJ1-4; 9 bases match TRBD1. The CDR3 contains 15 residues. Germline V gene data show CDR1 as MNHEY and CDR2 as SVGAGI. Trimming took 5 bases from V and 6 from J; bases not matched to a gene: 7. The CDR3 coding sequence is TGTGCCAGCAGTCTTCTCCGGACAGGGGATGAAAAACTGTTTTTT. Translating gives CASSLLRTGDEKLFF.

This clone was recorded many times. Distinct nucleotide sequences in the sample also encode this CDR3. The V gene is TRBV29-1, the J gene TRBJ2-1; 7 bases align to TRBD2. Trimming took 5 bases from V and 8 from J; bases not matched to a gene: 12. Germline V gene data show CDR1 as SQVTM and CDR2 as ANQGSEA. The CDR3 is 14 amino acids. CDR3 bases: TGCAGCGTTCCTCCCGGACTGGCGGGGGATGAGCAGTTCTTC. This translates into CSVPPGLAGDEQFF.

About this clone: The junction shows a germline mismatch at one end, possibly a read error. The chain joins TRBV6-5 to TRBJ1-2, with 7 positions matching TRBD1. The CDR3 runs 14 residues. Germline lookup yields CDR1 MNHEY and CDR2 SVGAGI. CDR3 in DNA: TGTGCCAGCAGCTACTCAGGGGGACACTATGGCTACACCTTC. Its translation is CASSYSGGHYGYTF.

This clone occurred a few times. Other DNA sequences of this sample code for an identical CDR3. The CDR3 here is CASSLDRGTDTQYF. The DNA of the CDR3 is TGTGCCAGCAGTCTGGACAGGGGTACAGATACGCAGTATTTT. This chain links TRBV27 with TRBJ2-3; 9 bases map to TRBD1. This CDR3 has 14 amino acids. V lost 5 bases and J lost 3; bases outside the gene matches: 3. Per germline, CDR1 MNHEY and CDR2 SMNVEV (reference sequence).

The chain recombines TRBV28 with TRBJ2-7; D remains ambiguous. This CDR3 has 13 residues. With 4 bases removed from V and 0 bases from J, the gap between germline ends came to 7 bases. Per the germline V gene, CDR1 is MDHEN and CDR2 is SYDVKM. The CDR3 coding sequence is TGTGCCAGCAGTTCACCCAGCTCCTACGAGCAGTACTTC. Residues: CASSSPSSYEQYF.

The chain combines TRBV30 with TRBJ2-6; D is undetermined. V lost 0 bases and J 15 bases, leaving 12 bases between the germline ends. CDR1 is GTSNPN and CDR2 is SVGIG in the germline V gene (reference sequence). CDR3 size: 12 residues. For the CDR3, the DNA is TGTGCCTGGAGTGTTGCGGCTGTAGACCTGACTTTC. Its protein is CAWSVAAVDLTF.

This clone was detected only a few times. The V call is TRBV6-5, the J call TRBJ1-1, with 10 bases lining up with TRBD1. Germline CDR1 and CDR2: MNHEY and SVGAGI. The CDR3 runs 15 residues. Unmatched junction bases numbered 4, after V lost 5 bases and J lost 1 base. The CDR3 reads CASSLGTGANTEAFF. For the CDR3, the DNA is TGTGCCAGCAGTCTAGGGACAGGGGCGAACACTGAAGCTTTCTTT.

The chain joins TRBV11-1 to TRBJ2-2; unclear D gene. The CDR3 is made up of 15 amino acids. V was trimmed by 2 bases and J by 2 bases, leaving 9 bases between them. The V gene's germline CDR1 is SGHAT and CDR2 FQDESV (reference sequence). The CDR3: CASSLYQDNTGELFF. The CDR3 region has the DNA TGTGCCAGCAGCTTATATCAGGATAACACCGGGGAGCTGTTTTTT.

The chain carries TRBV28 and TRBJ1-2; D call uncertain. The germline V and J ends were trimmed by 7 bases and 8 bases, with 17 bases remaining between them. Germline V gene data show CDR1 as MDHEN and CDR2 as SYDVKM. The CDR3 covers 13 residues. CDR3 DNA sequence: TGTGCCAGCACTCCTGAGGGCCTGAGGGGCTACACCTTC. It is translated as CASTPEGLRGYTF.

The V gene is TRBV9, the J gene TRBJ2-2; 7 positions agree with TRBD2. V shed 3 bases and J 4 bases; nucleotides not matched to a gene: 9. From germline, CDR1 is SGDLS and CDR2 YYNGEE. The CDR3 spans 16 residues. The CDR3 DNA is TGTGCCAGCAGCGGCGGAGCGGGAATCCCCACCGGGGAGCTGTTTTTT. Protein product: CASSGGAGIPTGELFF. Using reference TRBV9 and TRBJ2-2 for the parts outside the CDR3, the full variable domain is DSGVTQTPKHLITATGQRVTLRCSPRSGDLSVYWYQQSLDQGLQFLIQYYNGEERAKGNILERFSAQQFPDLHSELNLSSLELGDSALYFCASSGGAGIPTGELFFGEGSRLTVL.

V and J are TRBV19 and TRBJ2-1; the match to TRBD1 covers 8 bases. Germline V lookup: CDR1 LNHDA, CDR2 SQIVND (reference sequence). The CDR3 loop spans 18 amino acids. V shed 0 bases and J 3 bases; nucleotides not matched to a gene: 10. CDR3 in amino acids: CASSIEDRGRGLYNEQFF. In DNA, the CDR3 is TGTGCCAGTAGTATAGAGGATCGAGGCAGGGGGCTCTACAATGAGCAGTTCTTC.

V is TRBV30 and J is TRBJ1-1, with TRBD1 matching 9 bases. The CDR3 has 13 amino acids. CDR1 and CDR2 (germline): GTSNPN, SVGIG (reference sequence). After removal of 4 bases from V and 3 bases from J, the junction contained 3 bases not matched to a gene. The CDR3: CAWTQGADTEAFF. CDR3 bases: TGTGCCTGGACACAGGGGGCCGACACTGAAGCTTTCTTT.